Detailed here is one T cell receptor (beta chain). Antigen unknown. On the day of bone marrow donation, the related graft donor provided peripheral blood. Cells defined as naive were viable CD3+CD4+ or CD3+CD8+ and CCR7+CD45RA+CD45RO-CD95-CD27+CD28+. TCRdb's table, derived via immunoSEQ multiplex PCR, lists solely in-frame clones and lacks some. This table has about 9,100 clones, about 98% appearing once. The CDR3 extends over 12 amino acids. V lost 10 bases to trimming and J lost 4 bases; unmatched junction nucleotides: 2. CDR1 and CDR2 from the germline V gene are MNHEY and SMNVEV (reference sequence). This entry belongs to a study of T cells after posttransplantation cyclophosphamide. Study conclusions and caveats: Later post-transplant blood repertoires were often dominated by donor CD8+ memory clones.

Sequenced input: naive CD8+ T cells sorted from PBMCs. The gene calls are TRBV27 and TRBJ2-5; 11 bases are shared with TRBD1. This TCR was sampled from a man aged 45-65 years in good health, CMV-negative, and a related stem cell transplant donor. The CDR3 DNA sequence: TGTGCCACCGGACAGGGGGCAGAGACCCAGTACTTC. It yields the protein CATGQGAETQYF.